The rows below give T cell receptor beta chains drawn from one sample of a study of cytomegalovirus exposure and HLA in healthy donors. Profiled with immunoSEQ multiplex PCR; TCRdb holds only in-frame clones, not every one. The table includes 130,000 to 150,000 clones, 84% detected once. The sample comprised PBMCs. The receptors originated from a boy between 2 and 10 years old in good health and CMV-seronegative. CDR3s include the opening cysteine and the closing phenylalanine or tryptophan. D genes are given only for firm matches. Size tells how often a clone was seen (once, few, many) or the class of an expanded clone, and some rows leave it out.

d_gene | abundance | j_gene | v_gene | CDR3nt | CDR3aa
NA | NA | TRBJ2-3 | TRBV7-9 | TGTGCCAGCCACATGGACTGGACAGATACGCAGTATTTT | CASHMDWTDTQYF
TRBD1 | NA | TRBJ2-1 | TRBV11-3 | TGTGCCAGCAGTGACAGGGATCCCTACAATGAGCAGTTCTTC | CASSDRDPYNEQFF
TRBD1 | NA | TRBJ2-2 | TRBV4-1 | TGCGCCAGCAGCCAAGATAAGGCGGGACAGGGGTTCGGGGAGCTGTTTTTT | CASSQDKAGQGFGELFF
NA | NA | TRBJ2-7 | TRBV6-6 | TGTGCCAGCAGGAGCTCCTACGAGCAGTACTTC | CASRSSYEQYF
NA | NA | TRBJ2-1 | TRBV9 | TGTGCCAGCAGCGTGAGGGGGGGAAATGTACAAGAGACCCAGTTCTTC | CASSVRGGNVQETQFF
NA | NA | TRBJ1-3 | TRBV6-1 | TGTGCCAGCAGTTCGACTATAAGCTCTGGAAACACCATATATTTT | CASSSTISSGNTIYF
NA | NA | TRBJ1-3 | TRBV5-6 | TGTGCCAGCAGCTTGATGCGCCGCTCCCGTGGAAACACCATATATTTT | CASSLMRRSRGNTIYF
NA | NA | TRBJ2-2 | TRBV28 | TGTGCCAGCACATCTACGAACACCGGGGAGCTGTTTTTT | CASTSTNTGELFF
TRBD2 | NA | TRBJ2-3 | TRBV5-1 | TGCGCCAGCAGCTCGGCTAGCGGGGGCATCACAGATACGCAGTATTTT | CASSSASGGITDTQYF
NA | NA | TRBJ2-7 | TRBV7-8 | TGTGCCAGCAGCTTAGGGGGCGACGCGCAGTACTTC | CASSLGGDAQYF
NA | NA | TRBJ2-2 | TRBV1 | TGCACCGCTCAGACGGAGCCCAGGGAGCTGTTTTTT | CTAQTEPRELFF
NA | NA | TRBJ2-2 | TRBV21-1 | TGTGCCAGCAGCAAACCCCGGACAGGGGGCACCGGGGAGCTGTTTTTT | CASSKPRTGGTGELFF
NA | NA | TRBJ1-1 | TRBV5-1 | TGCGCCAGCAGGGTAACAGGTCTTGACACTGAAGCTTTCTTT | CASRVTGLDTEAFF
NA | NA | TRBJ1-1 | TRBV29-1 | TGCAGCGTTGAAGATTCCCAGAACACTGAAGCTTTCTTT | CSVEDSQNTEAFF
NA | NA | TRBJ1-1 | TRBV2 | TGTGCCAGCAGGAATTCGGGTGGCACTGAAGCTTTCTTT | CASRNSGGTEAFF
NA | NA | TRBJ1-1 | TRBV5-1 | TGCGCCAGCAGCTTGTTCCGCAGCGCGGTCCTCGGTATGAACACTGAAGCTTTCTTT | CASSLFRSAVLGMNTEAFF
TRBD2 | NA | TRBJ2-7 | TRBV7-9 | TGTGCCAGCAGCGGTACTAGCGGGAGGGACGAGCAGTACTTC | CASSGTSGRDEQYF
NA | NA | TRBJ1-1 | TRBV30 | TGTGCCTGGAGTATACGGAACAGGGTCGGGAACACTGAAGCTTTCTTT | CAWSIRNRVGNTEAFF
TRBD2 | NA | TRBJ2-3 | TRBV2 | TGTGCCAGCAGTGACGGGGGGGACTACACAGATACGCAGTATTTT | CASSDGGDYTDTQYF
NA | NA | TRBJ2-2 | TRBV7-8 | TGTGCCAGCAGACCCGGACAGACGAACACCGGGGAGCTGTTTTTT | CASRPGQTNTGELFF
NA | NA | TRBJ1-5 | TRBV7-8 | TGTGCCAGCAGCTTAGGTCGAAGTAGAAGCAATCAGCCCCAGCATTTT | CASSLGRSRSNQPQHF
TRBD1 | NA | TRBJ1-2 | TRBV19 | TGTGCCAGTAGTATAGCACAGGGGGCGCGTGACTATGGCTACACCTTC | CASSIAQGARDYGYTF
NA | NA | TRBJ1-1 | TRBV13 | TGTGCCAGCAGCACTAAAAAACAGGTAATGAACACTGAAGCTTTCTTT | CASSTKKQVMNTEAFF
TRBD1 | NA | TRBJ2-6 | TRBV5-1 | TGCGCCAGCAGCTTGTCGACAGGGGGAGTGAGTGGGGCCAACGTCCTGACTTTC | CASSLSTGGVSGANVLTF
TRBD1 | NA | TRBJ2-2 | TRBV19 | TGTGCCAGTAGCACCACAGGGGGAGACACCGGGGAGCTGTTTTTT | CASSTTGGDTGELFF
TRBD1 | NA | TRBJ2-3 | TRBV6-6 | TGTGCCAGCAGGCAGACAGGGGACGTCAGCACAGATACGCAGTATTTT | CASRQTGDVSTDTQYF
NA | NA | TRBJ2-3 | TRBV11-2 | TGTGCCAGCAGATATACTACAGATACGCAGTATTTT | CASRYTTDTQYF
NA | once | TRBJ2-1 | TRBV29-1 | TGCAGCGTTGAAGCCCCCGAGAGTGATGAGCAGTTCTTC | CSVEAPESDEQFF
NA | NA | TRBJ2-3 | TRBV6-1 | TGTGCCAGCAGGGAAGGGTCAGCGTTACGCACGGATACGCAGTATTTT | CASREGSALRTDTQYF
TRBD1 | NA | TRBJ2-7 | TRBV6-5 | TGTGCCAGCAGCCGGGACAGGTTATACTACGAGCAGTACTTC | CASSRDRLYYEQYF
NA | few | TRBJ1-5 | TRBV5-1 | TGCGCCAGCAGCTTGGACCCTCGGGGCGGGAACCATCAGCCCCAGCATTTT | CASSLDPRGGNHQPQHF